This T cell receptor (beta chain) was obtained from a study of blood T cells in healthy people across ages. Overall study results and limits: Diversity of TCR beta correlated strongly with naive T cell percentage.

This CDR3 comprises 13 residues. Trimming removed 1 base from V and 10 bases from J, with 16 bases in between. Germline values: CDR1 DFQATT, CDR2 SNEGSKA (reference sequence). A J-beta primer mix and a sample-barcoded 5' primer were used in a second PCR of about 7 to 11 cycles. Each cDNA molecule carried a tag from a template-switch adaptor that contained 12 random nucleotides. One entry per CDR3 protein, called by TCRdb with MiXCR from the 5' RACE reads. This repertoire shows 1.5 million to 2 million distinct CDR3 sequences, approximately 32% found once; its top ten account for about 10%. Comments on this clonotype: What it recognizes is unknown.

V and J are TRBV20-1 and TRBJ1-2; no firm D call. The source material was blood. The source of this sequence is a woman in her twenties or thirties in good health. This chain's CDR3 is CSARANPRRDYTF. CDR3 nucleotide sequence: TGCAGTGCTAGAGCCAACCCGAGACGGGACTACACCTTC.